This is a list of T cell receptor beta chains from one sample in a study of early T cells in non-severe SARS-CoV-2 infection. TCRdb reprocessed the 5' RACE reads via MiXCR and lists one record per CDR3 protein. The sample includes approximately 47,000 distinct CDR3 sequences, roughly a tenth of them seen just once. The specimen comprised whole blood, sampled at baseline. The origin of the receptors is an adult who was a healthcare worker with PCR-confirmed SARS-CoV-2 infection or an uninfected control (not recorded which). The CDR3 runs from the conserved cysteine through the conserved F or W. Each record gives: J gene, V gene, clone size, D gene, CDR3 DNA, CDR3 protein. D genes are given only for firm matches. Rows may omit the clone size; those that give it use once, few, many or a size class.

>TRBJ1-1|TRBV5-5|NA|NA
TGTGCCAGCAGTAGAATTAGTGGGAACACTGAAGCTTTCTTT
CASSRISGNTEAFF
>TRBJ2-7|TRBV7-2|NA|TRBD1
TGTGCCAGCAGCCTCGTTATGGGACAGGGGAACGAGCAGTACTTC
CASSLVMGQGNEQYF
>TRBJ2-6|TRBV6-5|NA|TRBD2
TGTGCCAGCAGTTACTCCGGGGGGTCTGGGGCCAACGTCCTGACTTTC
CASSYSGGSGANVLTF
>TRBJ2-1|TRBV28|NA|TRBD2
TGTGCCAGCAGTCCCGGGCTAGCGGTTGTCTACAATGAGCAGTTCTTC
CASSPGLAVVYNEQFF
>TRBJ2-7|TRBV28|few|TRBD1
TGTGCCAGCGAGGACAGGGGAACCTACGAGCAGTACTTC
CASEDRGTYEQYF
>TRBJ2-7|TRBV20-1|many|TRBD2
TGCAGTGCTAGTCTAGCGGGGGCCTACGAGCAGTACTTC
CSASLAGAYEQYF
>TRBJ1-4|TRBV29-1|many|NA
TGCAGCGTTGAGGGGATGGATGAAAAACTGTTTTTT
CSVEGMDEKLFF
>TRBJ2-7|TRBV28|once|NA
TGTGCCAGCAGTTTGACCCTCCTCGAGCAGTACTTC
CASSLTLLEQYF
>TRBJ2-7|TRBV20-1|few|NA
TGCAGTGCTAATTATGACCTCCGGTTGCAGTACTTC
CSANYDLRLQYF
>TRBJ1-2|TRBV12-3/TRBV12-4|many|NA
TGTGCCAGCAGGACAAATAACTATGGCTACACCTTC
CASRTNNYGYTF
>TRBJ1-6|TRBV20-1|few|TRBD1
TGCAGTGCTAGAGATCTGACAGGGGGCCATCCCCTCCACTTT
CSARDLTGGHPLHF
>TRBJ1-1|TRBV30|NA|NA
TGTGCCTGGAGTAAATGGACTGAAGCTTTCTTT
CAWSKWTEAFF
>TRBJ2-1|TRBV20-1|NA|TRBD2
TGCAGTGCTAGAGTCCAAGCGGGGGGGCGCAATGAGCAGTTCTTC
CSARVQAGGRNEQFF
>TRBJ1-1|TRBV7-6|NA|NA
TGTGCCAGCAGCACAAGTAGACAGAGAGAAGCTTTCTTT
CASSTSRQREAFF
>TRBJ2-4|TRBV15|many|NA
TGTGCCACCAGCAGAGATACCTTCGGCCTCGGCATTCAGTACTTC
CATSRDTFGLGIQYF
>TRBJ1-1|TRBV7-8|many|NA
TGTGCCAGCAGCACGGTAGGGTACACTGAAGCTTTCTTT
CASSTVGYTEAFF
>TRBJ1-3|TRBV7-8|NA|TRBD1
TGTGCCAGCAGCTTAGGGACAGGGACTGGAAACACCATATATTTT
CASSLGTGTGNTIYF